This T cell receptor beta chain was documented in a study of cytomegalovirus exposure and HLA in healthy donors. Study results and limitations: HLA restriction was apparent for most CMV-associated TCR beta chains in a later analysis.

CDR3 length equals 13 residues. V shed 6 bases and J 5 bases; nucleotides not matched to a gene: 5. CDR1 is MGHDK, CDR2 SYGVNS, per germline. Note on this clone: What it binds is unknown.

The PCR contained 60 Vbeta and 13 Jbeta primers. Assay: immunoSEQ multiplex PCR; the TCRdb copy retains only in-frame clones and omits some. The sample lists 170,000 or so clones, over 70% occurring once. The rearrangement joins TRBV25-1 to TRBJ1-1; TRBD1 matches at 8 bases. The sequenced sample was PBMCs. The TCR sequence derives from a woman younger than 45 in good health and CMV-seropositive. The CDR3: CASRQTGGTEAFF. DNA of the CDR3: TGTGCCAGCAGACAAACAGGGGGGACTGAAGCTTTCTTT.